This T cell receptor (beta chain) appears in the sequencing data of a study of blood T cells in healthy people across ages. General observations from the study: A strong correlation was seen between TCR beta diversity and naive T cell percentage. More naive CD4+ cells and higher diversity were found in long-lived than in aged donors.

The CDR3 totals 14 residues. Germline V gene sequence: CDR1 MNHEY, CDR2 SMNVEV (reference sequence). For this clonotype: Its antigen remains unknown.

Every donor gave about 9 milliliters of peripheral blood. A second about 6 to 11 cycle PCR used barcoded and J-beta primers. Each cDNA was tagged by a template-switch adaptor containing 12 random nucleotides. TCRdb processed the 5' RACE reads anew with MiXCR; each CDR3 protein has one entry. Found here are around 1,600,000 distinct CDR3 sequences, 40% to 45% of them singletons; the top ten hold more than 4%. The sequence was collected from a woman aged 18-29 years in good health. The sequenced sample was blood. V usage is TRBV27 and J usage is TRBJ2-4; D perhaps matches TRBD1 (6 bases). Gene TRBJ2-7 matches the end of the DNA better, so the J call may be wrong. CDR3 nucleotide sequence: TGTGCCAGCAGTTCCCCAGGGGAAAACTACGAGCAGTACTTC. It specifies CASSSPGENYEQYF.